The clone carrying this T cell receptor beta chain was picked up many times. Its target is not known. BIOMED2 TRB-A/B primer pools were used in multiplex TRB PCR. TCRdb reanalysed the multiplex PCR reads using MiXCR and keeps one entry per CDR3 protein. Of approximately 5,500 distinct CDR3 sequences in the sample, about a fifth were seen once. From blood, about 230-500 ng of genomic DNA served as TRB template. This sample stems from a study of T and B cells in COVID-19 patients. As for the study in general: Peripheral blood came from COVID-19 patients with active infection or after recovery. Of some 21 active-infection patients, 18 carried comorbidities linked to unfavorable COVID-19 outcome.

Study-wide results and caveats: Active COVID-19 showed highly clonal TRB repertoires; recovery showed diversity and richness above healthy donors.

Sequencing used blood. The source of this sequence is a human donor with active COVID-19.

CDR3 loop: CANSGQGGGGEQFF. The CDR3 coding sequence is TGTGCCAATTCGGGACAGGGGGGAGGAGGTGAGCAGTTCTTC. The chain couples TRBV10-3 to TRBJ2-1, with 11 nucleotides matching TRBD1. The ends lost 10 bases at V and 9 bases at J; junction bases unmatched: 11. CDR1 and CDR2 from the germline V gene are ENHRY and SYGVKD. This CDR3 has 14 residues.